The present entry profiles one TCR beta chain with its context. What it recognizes is unknown. Repertoires were generated with immunoSEQ multiplex PCR, while TCRdb's copy carries only in-frame clones and drops some. Here the sample spans 120,000 to 150,000 clones, around 90% being singletons. The approximately 120-subject validation cohort, separate from the approximately 640-subject first cohort, included the donors. The entry originates in a study of cytomegalovirus exposure and HLA in healthy donors. Study-wide results and limits: There were some public TCRs occurring in many donors, but most TCR sequences were rare. The study put some 150 TCR beta chains on its list as cytomegalovirus-associated. Among the CMV-associated chains, a few were confirmed in vitro as specific for CMV antigens.

The sequenced material came from PBMCs. The sequence was obtained from a man aged 18 to 29 in good health and CMV-seropositive.

The CDR3 DNA follows: TGCAGCGTCCGGCCGGGGAGCTCCTACGAGCAGTACTTC. Amino acid sequence: CSVRPGSSYEQYF. The chain employs TRBV29-1 and TRBJ2-7, with D possibly TRBD2 on 5 matching bases. This CDR3 is built from 13 residues. Germline CDR1 reads SQVTM; CDR2 reads ANQGSEA. Trimming took 6 bases from V and 0 from J, leaving 12 bases between them.